The source of this TCR beta chain is a study of PD-L1 blockade in urothelial cancer. Background on the study: Prior exposure to chemotherapy in patients amounted to 0 to 3 regimens received. Blood analysis occurred 3 weeks (second dose) and 6 weeks after treatment start. There were a median of about 140,000 T cells in blood samples. Study-wide findings and caveats: Pretreatment TCR clonality in blood under the median foretold superior survival.

As concerns this clone: Antigen: not known.

Time point denoted: pretreatment peripheral blood. The CDR3 covers 14 residues. V lost 5 bases, J lost 5 bases, and 15 bases lay in between. Germline assignment: CDR1 SGHVS and CDR2 FNYEAQ. Data came from immunoSEQ multiplex PCR; TCRdb stores just in-frame clones and leaves some out. The sample holds some 52,000 clones, around 74% seen once. This TCR was sampled from a man aged 65-85 years with urothelial cancer. Sequencing was performed on PBMCs, taken around atezolizumab (anti-PD-L1) treatment. The V call is TRBV7-6, the J call TRBJ1-1; D gene uncertain. The DNA of the CDR3 is TGTGCCAGCAGCGCGACTCCTTCGGCGACTGAAGCTTTCTTT. Translation: CASSATPSATEAFF.